This TCR beta chain was recorded in a study of blood T cell repertoires in COVID-19. Study overall: Specimens from acute and convalescent COVID-19 originated in the United States, Italy and Spain. PBMCs, B-cell-depleted T cells, or T cells were the source of the cDNA or gDNA that made up the material.

Original processing notes: Reference gene primers were amplified, and this amplification served to estimate nucleated cell counts. Data came from immunoSEQ multiplex PCR; TCRdb stores just in-frame clones and leaves some out. V and J calls and clone size are as listed in that table; D and trimming were resolved from the DNA. The sample shows 200,000 to 250,000 clones, about 84% of them seen only once. From germline, CDR1 is MNHEY and CDR2 SMNVEV (reference sequence). V gave up 0 bases and J gave up 0 bases; unmatched junction bases: 7. The CDR3 is made up of 20 amino acids. The TCR sequence derives from a human donor in a cohort sampled during active COVID-19. The genes are TRBV27 and TRBJ1-6; 11 positions match TRBD1. The source material was peripheral blood. CDR3 amino acids: CASSLSGQGARSSYNSPLHF. The CDR3 nucleotides are TGTGCCAGCAGTTTATCCGGACAGGGGGCGCGAAGCTCCTATAATTCACCCCTCCACTTT.